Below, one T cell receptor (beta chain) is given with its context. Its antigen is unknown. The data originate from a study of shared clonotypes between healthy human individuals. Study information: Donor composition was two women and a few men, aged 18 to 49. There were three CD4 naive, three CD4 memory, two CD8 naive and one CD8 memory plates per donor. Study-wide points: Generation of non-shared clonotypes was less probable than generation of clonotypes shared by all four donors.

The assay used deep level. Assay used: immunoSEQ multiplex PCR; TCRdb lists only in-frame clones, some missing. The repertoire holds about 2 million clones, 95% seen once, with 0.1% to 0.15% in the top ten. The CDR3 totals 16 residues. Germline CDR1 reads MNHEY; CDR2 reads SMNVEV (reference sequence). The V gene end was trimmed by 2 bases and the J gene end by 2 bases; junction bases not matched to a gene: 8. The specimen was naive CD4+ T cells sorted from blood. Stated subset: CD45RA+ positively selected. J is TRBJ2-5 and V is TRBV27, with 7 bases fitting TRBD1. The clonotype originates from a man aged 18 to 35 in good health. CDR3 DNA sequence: TGTGCCAGCAGTTTAAGAGGGGGCCCGTCACAAGAGACCCAGTACTTC. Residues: CASSLRGGPSQETQYF.